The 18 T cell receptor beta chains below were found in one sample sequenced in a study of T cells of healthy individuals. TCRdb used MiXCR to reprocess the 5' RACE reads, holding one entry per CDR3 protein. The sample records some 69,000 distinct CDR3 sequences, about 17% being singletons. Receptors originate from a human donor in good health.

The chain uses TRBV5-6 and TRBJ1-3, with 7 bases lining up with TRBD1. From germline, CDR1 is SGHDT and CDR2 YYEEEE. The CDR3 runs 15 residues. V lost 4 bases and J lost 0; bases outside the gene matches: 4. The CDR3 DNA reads TGTGCCAGCAGCGCGGGACAGAGCTCTGGAAACACCATATATTTT. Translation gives CASSAGQSSGNTIYF.

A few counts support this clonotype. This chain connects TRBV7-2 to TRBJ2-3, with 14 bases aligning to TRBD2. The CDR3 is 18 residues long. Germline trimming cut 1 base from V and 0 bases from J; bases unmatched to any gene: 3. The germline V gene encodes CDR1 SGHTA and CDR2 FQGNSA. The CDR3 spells CASSLGTSGRFSTDTQYF. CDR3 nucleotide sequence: TGTGCCAGCAGCTTAGGGACTAGCGGGAGGTTCAGCACAGATACGCAGTATTTT. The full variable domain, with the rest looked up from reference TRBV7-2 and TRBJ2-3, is GAGVSQSPSNKVTEKGKDVELRCDPISGHTALYWYRQSLGQGLEFLIYFQGNSAPDKSGLPSDRFSAERTGGSVSTLTIQRTQQEDSAVYLCASSLGTSGRFSTDTQYFGPGTRLTVL.

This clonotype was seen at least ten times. The CDR3 region is CASRGQADSNQPQHF. CDR3 bases: TGTGCCAGCAGAGGACAGGCGGATAGCAATCAGCCCCAGCATTTT. V usage is TRBV6-5 and J usage is TRBJ1-5, with TRBD1 identical over 7 bases. Germline V gives CDR1 MNHEY, CDR2 SVGAGI. The J segment lost 0 bases and the V segment lost 6 bases, leaving 5 bases of the junction unmatched. The CDR3 sequence is 15 residues long.

The CDR3 loop is CASSQTAPPNTEAFF. CDR3 nucleotide sequence: TGCGCCAGCAGCCAAACGGCTCCTCCCAACACTGAAGCTTTCTTT. The genes are TRBV4-1 and TRBJ1-1; D remains ambiguous. The length of the CDR3 is 15 residues. The V and J ends lost 2 bases and 2 bases respectively, with 12 bases between them. From germline, CDR1 is MGHRA and CDR2 YSYEKL.

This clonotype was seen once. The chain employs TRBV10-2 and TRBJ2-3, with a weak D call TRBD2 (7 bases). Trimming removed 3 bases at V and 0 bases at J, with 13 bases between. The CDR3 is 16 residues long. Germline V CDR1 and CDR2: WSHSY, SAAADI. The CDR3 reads CASSDPAGASTDTQYF. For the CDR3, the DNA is TGCGCCAGCAGTGACCCGGCGGGGGCTAGCACAGATACGCAGTATTTT.

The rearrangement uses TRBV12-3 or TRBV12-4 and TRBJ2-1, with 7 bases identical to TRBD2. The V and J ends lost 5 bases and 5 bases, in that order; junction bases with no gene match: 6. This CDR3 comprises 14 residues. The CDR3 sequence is CASSSPGLNNEQFF. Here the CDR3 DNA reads TGTGCCAGCAGTAGCCCGGGACTAAACAATGAGCAGTTCTTC.

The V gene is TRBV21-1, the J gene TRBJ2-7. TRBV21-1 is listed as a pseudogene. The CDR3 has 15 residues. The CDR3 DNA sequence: TGTGCCAGCAGGGCGACCAGGACGGAGACCTACGAGCAGTACTTC. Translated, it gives CASRATRTETYEQYF.

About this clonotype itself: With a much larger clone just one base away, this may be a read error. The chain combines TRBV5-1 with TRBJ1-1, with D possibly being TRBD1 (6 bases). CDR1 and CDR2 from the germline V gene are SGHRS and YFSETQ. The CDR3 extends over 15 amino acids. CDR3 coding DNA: TGCGCCAGCAGCCTCGGGTCGGGGGGCACTATGGAAGCTTCCTTT. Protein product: CASSLGSGGTMEASF.

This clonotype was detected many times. CDR3 sequence: CASSQDLFGLAGPGGEQYF. CDR3 sequence (DNA): TGCGCCAGCAGCCAAGACCTATTCGGACTAGCGGGGCCGGGAGGAGAGCAGTACTTC. V usage is TRBV4-1 and J usage is TRBJ2-7; 12 bases are a match to TRBD2. CDR1 is MGHRA, CDR2 YSYEKL, per germline. This CDR3 region has 19 residues. V shed 0 bases and J 7 bases; nucleotides not matched to a gene: 16.

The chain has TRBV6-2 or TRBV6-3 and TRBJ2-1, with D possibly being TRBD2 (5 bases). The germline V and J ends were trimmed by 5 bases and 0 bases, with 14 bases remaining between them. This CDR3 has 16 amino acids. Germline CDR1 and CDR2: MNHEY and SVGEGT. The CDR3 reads CASSEAEPRSYNEQFF. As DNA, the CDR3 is TGTGCCAGCAGTGAAGCGGAACCCCGCTCCTACAATGAGCAGTTCTTC.

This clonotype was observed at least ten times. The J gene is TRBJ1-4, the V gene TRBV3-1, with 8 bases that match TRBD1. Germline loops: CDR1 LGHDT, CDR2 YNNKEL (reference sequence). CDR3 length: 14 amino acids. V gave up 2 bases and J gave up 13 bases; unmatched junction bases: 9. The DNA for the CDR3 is TGTGCCAGCAGCCAACAGGGACAGGTCGGGATACTGTTTTTT. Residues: CASSQQGQVGILFF.

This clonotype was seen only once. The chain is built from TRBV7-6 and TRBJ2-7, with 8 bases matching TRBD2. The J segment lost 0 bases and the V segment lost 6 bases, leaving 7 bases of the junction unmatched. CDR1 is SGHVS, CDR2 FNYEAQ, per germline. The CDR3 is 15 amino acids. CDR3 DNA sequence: TGTGCCAGCAGTTCTACTAGCGGCCCCTCCTACGAGCAGTACTTC. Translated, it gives CASSSTSGPSYEQYF.

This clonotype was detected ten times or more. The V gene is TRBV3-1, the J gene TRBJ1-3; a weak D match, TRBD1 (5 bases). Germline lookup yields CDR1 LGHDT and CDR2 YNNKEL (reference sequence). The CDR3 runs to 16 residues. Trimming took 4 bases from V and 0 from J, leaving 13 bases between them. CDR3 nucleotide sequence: TGTGCCAGCAGCCCTCCGGGACCGTCCTCTGGAAACACCATATATTTT. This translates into CASSPPGPSSGNTIYF.

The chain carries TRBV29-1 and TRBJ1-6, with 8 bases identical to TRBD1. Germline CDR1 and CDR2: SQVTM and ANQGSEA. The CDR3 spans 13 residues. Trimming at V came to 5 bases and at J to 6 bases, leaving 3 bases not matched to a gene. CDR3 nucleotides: TGCAGCGTTATAACAGGGGGTAATTCACCCCTCCACTTT. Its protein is CSVITGGNSPLHF.

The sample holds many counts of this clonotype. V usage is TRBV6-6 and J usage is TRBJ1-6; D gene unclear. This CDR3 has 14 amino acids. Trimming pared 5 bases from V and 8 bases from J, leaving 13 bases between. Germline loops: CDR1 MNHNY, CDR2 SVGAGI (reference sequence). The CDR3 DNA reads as TGTGCCAGCAGTCTCCGGGGAGTGGATTCACCCCTCCACTTT. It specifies CASSLRGVDSPLHF.

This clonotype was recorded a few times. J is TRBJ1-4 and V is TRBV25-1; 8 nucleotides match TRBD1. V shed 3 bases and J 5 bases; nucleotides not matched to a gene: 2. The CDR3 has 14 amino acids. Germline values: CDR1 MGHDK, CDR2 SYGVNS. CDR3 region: CASSDDRGNEKLFF. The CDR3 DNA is TGTGCCAGCAGTGACGACAGGGGAAATGAAAAACTGTTTTTT.

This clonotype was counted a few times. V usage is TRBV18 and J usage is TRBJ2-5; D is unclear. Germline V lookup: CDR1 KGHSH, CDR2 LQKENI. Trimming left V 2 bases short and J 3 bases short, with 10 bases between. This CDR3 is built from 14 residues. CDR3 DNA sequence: TGTGCCAGCTCACCATCCCCGTCGGAAGAGACCCAGTACTTC. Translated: CASSPSPSEETQYF.

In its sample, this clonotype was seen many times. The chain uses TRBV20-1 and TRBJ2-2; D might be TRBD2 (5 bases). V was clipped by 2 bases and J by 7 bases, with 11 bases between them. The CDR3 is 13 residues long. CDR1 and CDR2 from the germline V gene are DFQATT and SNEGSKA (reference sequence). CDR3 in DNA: TGCAGTGCTAGAAGGACTTTGGGCGGGGAGCTGTTTTTT. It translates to CSARRTLGGELFF.